This T cell receptor beta chain was sequenced during a study of response to subunit inactivated influenza vaccine. Study-wide results and limits: It was the authors' suggestion that each seasonal influenza vaccination recruits few new T cells.

The length of the CDR3 is 13 residues. With V trimmed by 3 bases and J by 7 bases, 5 bases remained unmatched. This clonotype was recorded a few times. The antigen remains undetermined. Using its own MiXCR run on the RT-PCR reads, TCRdb lists one record per CDR3 protein. Among 250,000 to 350,000 distinct CDR3 sequences listed, about 20% were seen once. This receptor was identified in a man aged 50-75 years who received an inactivated influenza vaccine. The genes are TRBV12-3 or TRBV12-4 and TRBJ1-1, with 7 bases lining up with TRBD1. This material consisted of PBMCs from blood, taken less than 22 months after vaccination. The CDR3 DNA reads TGTGCCAGCAGTTTGACAGGGAGGGTTGAAGCTTTCTTT. Translation: CASSLTGRVEAFF.